This record looks at one T cell receptor beta chain sequence and its context. This entry belongs to a study of blood T cell repertoires in COVID-19. Study summary: Acute and convalescent COVID-19 samples came from the United States, Italy and Spain. T cells, B-cell-depleted T cells, or PBMCs supplied cDNA or gDNA.

The authors' processing: The assay estimated nucleated cells by amplifying reference gene primers. Repertoires were generated with immunoSEQ multiplex PCR, while TCRdb's copy carries only in-frame clones and drops some. V, J and clone size were drawn from that table, and D and trimming were deduced from the DNA. The table lists about 92,000 clones, more than 80% of them singletons. Germline CDR1 reads SGHRS; CDR2 reads YFSETQ. This CDR3 has 14 residues. Trimming removed 4 bases at V and 1 base at J, with 10 bases between. The sequence came from a woman in her seventies with acute or convalescent COVID-19. The rearrangement links TRBV5-1 to TRBJ2-3; maybe TRBD2 (6 bases). The sample consisted of peripheral blood. The CDR3: CASSRGLRTDTQYF. CDR3 nucleotide sequence: TGCGCCAGCAGCAGGGGACTGCGCACAGATACGCAGTATTTT.